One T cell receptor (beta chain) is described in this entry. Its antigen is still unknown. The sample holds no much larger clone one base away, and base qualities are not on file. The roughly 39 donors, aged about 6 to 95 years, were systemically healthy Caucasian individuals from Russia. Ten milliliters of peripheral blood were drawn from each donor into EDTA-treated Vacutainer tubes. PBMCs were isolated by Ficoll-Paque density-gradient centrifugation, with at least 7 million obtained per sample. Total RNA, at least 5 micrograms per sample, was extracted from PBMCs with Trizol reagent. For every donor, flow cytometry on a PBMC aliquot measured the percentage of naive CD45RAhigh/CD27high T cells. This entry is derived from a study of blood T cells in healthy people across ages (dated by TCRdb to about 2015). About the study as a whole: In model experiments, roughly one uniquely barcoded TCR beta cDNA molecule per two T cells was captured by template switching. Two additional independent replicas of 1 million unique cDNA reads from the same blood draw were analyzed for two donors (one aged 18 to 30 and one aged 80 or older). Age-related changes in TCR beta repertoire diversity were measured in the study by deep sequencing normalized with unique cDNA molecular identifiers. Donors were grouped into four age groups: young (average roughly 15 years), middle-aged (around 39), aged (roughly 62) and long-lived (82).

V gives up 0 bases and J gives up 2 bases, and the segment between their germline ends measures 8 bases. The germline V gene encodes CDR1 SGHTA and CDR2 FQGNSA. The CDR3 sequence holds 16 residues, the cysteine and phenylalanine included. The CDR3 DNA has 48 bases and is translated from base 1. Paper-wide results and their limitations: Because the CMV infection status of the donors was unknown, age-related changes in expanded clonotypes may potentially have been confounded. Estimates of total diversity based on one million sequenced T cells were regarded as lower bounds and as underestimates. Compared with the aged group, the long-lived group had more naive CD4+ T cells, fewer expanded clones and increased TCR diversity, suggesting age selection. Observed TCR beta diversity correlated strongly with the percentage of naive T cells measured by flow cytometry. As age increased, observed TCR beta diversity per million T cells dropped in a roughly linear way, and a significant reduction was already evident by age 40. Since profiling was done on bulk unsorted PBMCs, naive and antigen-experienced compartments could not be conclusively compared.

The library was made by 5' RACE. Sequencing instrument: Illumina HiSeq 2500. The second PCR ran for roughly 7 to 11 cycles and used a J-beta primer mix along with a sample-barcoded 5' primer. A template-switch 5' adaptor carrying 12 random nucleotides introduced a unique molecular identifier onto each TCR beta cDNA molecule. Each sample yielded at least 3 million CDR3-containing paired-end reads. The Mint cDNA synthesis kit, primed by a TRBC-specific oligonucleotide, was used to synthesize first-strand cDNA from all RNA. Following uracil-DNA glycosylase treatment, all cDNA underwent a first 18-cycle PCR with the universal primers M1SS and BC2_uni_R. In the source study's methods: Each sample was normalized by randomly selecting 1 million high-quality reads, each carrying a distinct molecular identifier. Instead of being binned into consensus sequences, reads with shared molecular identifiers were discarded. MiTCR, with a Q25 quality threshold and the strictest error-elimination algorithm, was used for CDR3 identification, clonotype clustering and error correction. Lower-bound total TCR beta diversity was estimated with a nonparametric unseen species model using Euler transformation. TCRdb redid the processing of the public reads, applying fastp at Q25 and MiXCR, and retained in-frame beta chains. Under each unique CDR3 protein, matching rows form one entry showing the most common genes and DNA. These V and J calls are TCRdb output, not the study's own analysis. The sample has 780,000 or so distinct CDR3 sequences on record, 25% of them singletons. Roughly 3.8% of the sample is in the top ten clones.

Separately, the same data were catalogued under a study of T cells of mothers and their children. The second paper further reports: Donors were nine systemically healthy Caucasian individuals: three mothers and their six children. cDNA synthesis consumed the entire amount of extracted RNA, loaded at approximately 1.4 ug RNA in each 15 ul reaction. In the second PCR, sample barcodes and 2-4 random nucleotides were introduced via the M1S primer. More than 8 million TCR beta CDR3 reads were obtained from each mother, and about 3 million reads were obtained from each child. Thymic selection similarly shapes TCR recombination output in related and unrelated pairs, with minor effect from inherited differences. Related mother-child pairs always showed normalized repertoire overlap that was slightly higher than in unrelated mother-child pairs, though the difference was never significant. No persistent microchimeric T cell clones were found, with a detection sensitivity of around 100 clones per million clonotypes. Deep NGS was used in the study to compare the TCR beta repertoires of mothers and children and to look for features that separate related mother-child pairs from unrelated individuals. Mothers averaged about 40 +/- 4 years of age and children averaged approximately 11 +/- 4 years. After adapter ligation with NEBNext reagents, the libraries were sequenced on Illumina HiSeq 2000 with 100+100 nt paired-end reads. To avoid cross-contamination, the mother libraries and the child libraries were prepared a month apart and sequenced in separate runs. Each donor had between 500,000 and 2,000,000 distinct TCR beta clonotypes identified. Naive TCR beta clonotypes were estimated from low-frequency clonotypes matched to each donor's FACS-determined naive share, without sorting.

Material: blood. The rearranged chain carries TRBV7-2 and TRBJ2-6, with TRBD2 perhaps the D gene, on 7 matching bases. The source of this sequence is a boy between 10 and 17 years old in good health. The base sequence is TGTGCCAGCAGCTTAGCGCGGGGGCCTGGGGCCAACGTCCTGACTTTC. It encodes CASSLARGPGANVLTF.